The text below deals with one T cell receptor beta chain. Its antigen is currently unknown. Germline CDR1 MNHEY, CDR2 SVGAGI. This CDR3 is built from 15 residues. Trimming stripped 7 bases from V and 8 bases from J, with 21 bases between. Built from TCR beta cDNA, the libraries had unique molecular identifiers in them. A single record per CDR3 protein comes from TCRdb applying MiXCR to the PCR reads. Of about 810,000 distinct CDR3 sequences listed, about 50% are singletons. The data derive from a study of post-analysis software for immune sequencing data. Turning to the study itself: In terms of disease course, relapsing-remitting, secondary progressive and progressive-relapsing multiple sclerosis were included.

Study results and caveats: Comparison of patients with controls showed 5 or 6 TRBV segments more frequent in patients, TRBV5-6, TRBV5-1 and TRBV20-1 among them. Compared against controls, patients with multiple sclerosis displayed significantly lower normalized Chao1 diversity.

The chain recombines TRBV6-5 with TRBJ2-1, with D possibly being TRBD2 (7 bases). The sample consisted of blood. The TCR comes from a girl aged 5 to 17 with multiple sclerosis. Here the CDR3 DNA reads TGTGCCAGCAATCGGATCGCGGGGGCCGTGGATGAGCAGTTCTTC. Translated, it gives CASNRIAGAVDEQFF.